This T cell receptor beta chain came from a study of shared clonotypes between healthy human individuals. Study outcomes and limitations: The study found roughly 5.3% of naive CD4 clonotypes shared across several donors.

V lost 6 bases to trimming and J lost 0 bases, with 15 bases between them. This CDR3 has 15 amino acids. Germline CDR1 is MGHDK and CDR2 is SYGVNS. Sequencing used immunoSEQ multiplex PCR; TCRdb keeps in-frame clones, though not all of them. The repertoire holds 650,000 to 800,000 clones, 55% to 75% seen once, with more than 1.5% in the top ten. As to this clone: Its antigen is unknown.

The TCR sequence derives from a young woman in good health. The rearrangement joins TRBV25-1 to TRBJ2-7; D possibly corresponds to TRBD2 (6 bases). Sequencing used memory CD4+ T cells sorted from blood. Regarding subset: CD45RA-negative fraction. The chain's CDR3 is CASSISGRLSYEQYF. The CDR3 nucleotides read TGTGCCAGCAGCATCAGCGGGCGCCTCTCCTACGAGCAGTACTTC.